The entry below describes one TCR beta chain. Data came from immunoSEQ multiplex PCR; TCRdb stores just in-frame clones and leaves some out. The sample records roughly 250,000 clones, approximately 90% being singletons. This record comes from a study of blood T cell repertoires in COVID-19. V was clipped by 3 bases and J by 7 bases, with 10 bases between them. The CDR3 extends over 12 amino acids. The germline gives CDR1 MNHNS, CDR2 SASEGT. The genes are TRBV6-1 and TRBJ2-7, with D possibly being TRBD2 (5 bases). The source is a woman between 40 and 55 years old with acute or convalescent COVID-19. The sequenced sample was peripheral blood. CDR3 DNA sequence: TGTGCCAGCAGTGATCCGGGATGGGAGCAGTACGTC. It specifies CASSDPGWEQYV.